This is a list of T cell receptor beta chains from one sample in a study of breast tumors, draining lymph nodes, adjacent tissues. MiXCR, applied by TCRdb to the multiplex PCR reads, yields one record per CDR3 protein. The repertoire includes about 47,000 distinct CDR3 sequences, roughly 24% of them detected once, and roughly 8% sits in the top ten. Sequenced input: breast tumor tissue. These receptors all stem from a female donor with breast cancer. Some clones in this sample may be carry-over from other donors' samples. CDR3s include the opening cysteine and the closing phenylalanine or tryptophan.

len: 16
v_gene: TRBV6-1
j_gene: TRBJ1-2
CDR3aa: CASSEAMGQGNYGYTF

len: 13
v_gene: TRBV20-1
j_gene: TRBJ2-7
CDR3aa: CSARMASVYEQYF

len: 14
v_gene: TRBV5-1
j_gene: TRBJ2-3
CDR3aa: CASVRDSLTDTQYF

len: 15
v_gene: TRBV27
j_gene: TRBJ2-1
CDR3aa: CASRGGSLLYNEQFF

len: 17
v_gene: TRBV20-1
j_gene: TRBJ1-2
CDR3aa: CSARVTGTGTGLYGYTF

len: 14
v_gene: TRBV7-3
j_gene: TRBJ2-6
CDR3aa: CASSLNAGANVLTF

len: 17
v_gene: TRBV5-5
j_gene: TRBJ2-1
CDR3aa: CASSFFLAGDSYNEQFF

len: 14
v_gene: TRBV5-8
j_gene: TRBJ2-3
CDR3aa: CASSQTGLADTQYF

len: 14
v_gene: TRBV11-2
j_gene: TRBJ1-2
CDR3aa: CASSGTGGSYGYTF

len: 14
v_gene: TRBV7-9
j_gene: TRBJ2-5
CDR3aa: CASSLGSNKETQYF

len: 14
v_gene: TRBV3-2
j_gene: TRBJ2-7
CDR3aa: CASSQRGVSYEQYF

len: 13
v_gene: TRBV28
j_gene: TRBJ2-3
CDR3aa: CASSFRGADTQYF

len: 14
v_gene: TRBV4-1
j_gene: TRBJ2-1
CDR3aa: CASSHMYGKNEQFF

len: 15
v_gene: TRBV9
j_gene: TRBJ2-3
CDR3aa: CASTFRDRVKDTQYF

len: 15
v_gene: TRBV6-2/TRBV6-3
j_gene: TRBJ1-5
CDR3aa: CASKKQGTGNQPQHF

len: 13
v_gene: TRBV3-1
j_gene: TRBJ2-7
CDR3aa: CASTRQGSYEQYF

len: 12
v_gene: TRBV6-6
j_gene: TRBJ2-5
CDR3aa: CASSPSGETQYF

len: 18
v_gene: TRBV5-1
j_gene: TRBJ2-3
CDR3aa: CASSFSGLAGLSTDTQYF

len: 13
v_gene: TRBV5-8
j_gene: TRBJ2-3
CDR3aa: CASSRQGANTQYF

len: 16
v_gene: TRBV30
j_gene: TRBJ2-4
CDR3aa: CAWSVGQAQAKNIQYF

len: 16
v_gene: TRBV6-4
j_gene: TRBJ2-1
CDR3aa: CASSDETSGGANEQFF

len: 11
v_gene: TRBV20-1
j_gene: TRBJ2-5
CDR3aa: CSASVLETQYF

len: 15
v_gene: TRBV5-1
j_gene: TRBJ2-3
CDR3aa: CASSLALRTTDTQYF

len: 14
v_gene: TRBV2
j_gene: TRBJ2-7
CDR3aa: CASRRTSTINEQYF

len: 14
v_gene: TRBV20-1
j_gene: TRBJ2-2
CDR3aa: CSTKAARNTGELFF

len: 15
v_gene: TRBV20-1
j_gene: TRBJ1-6
CDR3aa: CSAMTGAGYNSPLHF

len: 15
v_gene: TRBV10-2
j_gene: TRBJ2-1
CDR3aa: CASSEWAGGYNEQFF

len: 18
v_gene: TRBV2
j_gene: TRBJ2-5
CDR3aa: CASSTPRTGVSYQETQYF

len: 15
v_gene: TRBV18
j_gene: TRBJ2-1
CDR3aa: CATVPRVDRYNEQFF

len: 16
v_gene: TRBV6-1
j_gene: TRBJ2-2
CDR3aa: CATDLWDTHTAGELFF

len: 12
v_gene: TRBV24-1
j_gene: TRBJ2-7
CDR3aa: CATSDLLGEQYF

len: 12
v_gene: TRBV29-1
j_gene: TRBJ1-4
CDR3aa: CSVRTGGEKLFF

len: 15
v_gene: TRBV19
j_gene: TRBJ2-1
CDR3aa: CASSIGSGSYNEQFF

len: 13
v_gene: TRBV7-2
j_gene: TRBJ2-5
CDR3aa: CASSRARGNTQYF

len: 13
v_gene: TRBV5-1
j_gene: TRBJ2-1
CDR3aa: CASSDINYNEQFF

len: 13
v_gene: TRBV19
j_gene: TRBJ1-2
CDR3aa: CASSPGANYGYTF

len: 13
v_gene: TRBV5-1
j_gene: TRBJ1-6
CDR3aa: CASSFHGDSPLHF

len: 16
v_gene: TRBV7-9
j_gene: TRBJ2-7
CDR3aa: CASSPPLGETSNEQYF

len: 11
v_gene: TRBV2
j_gene: TRBJ1-2
CDR3aa: CASSSSYGYTF

len: 15
v_gene: TRBV6-6
j_gene: TRBJ2-6
CDR3aa: CASDRKSSGANVLTF

len: 16
v_gene: TRBV9
j_gene: TRBJ2-7
CDR3aa: CASSPHPGALSYEQYF

len: 14
v_gene: TRBV7-8
j_gene: TRBJ2-5
CDR3aa: CASGLEEGRETQYF

len: 15
v_gene: TRBV7-2
j_gene: TRBJ2-3
CDR3aa: CASSLSAAGIDTQYF

len: 10
v_gene: TRBV6-1
j_gene: TRBJ1-2
CDR3aa: CASMDNGYTF

len: 15
v_gene: TRBV6-1
j_gene: TRBJ2-3
CDR3aa: CASGPGTLGTDTQYF

len: 12
v_gene: TRBV6-1
j_gene: TRBJ1-5
CDR3aa: CASSEAGDTQHF

len: 14
v_gene: TRBV19
j_gene: TRBJ1-2
CDR3aa: CASSTGQGARGYTF

len: 14
v_gene: TRBV19
j_gene: TRBJ2-7
CDR3aa: CASSSPGIGYEQYF

len: 13
v_gene: TRBV6-5
j_gene: TRBJ2-2
CDR3aa: CASSYSRGGELFF

len: 16
v_gene: TRBV19
j_gene: TRBJ1-5
CDR3aa: CASSTIRGGLAQPQHF

len: 16
v_gene: TRBV6-5
j_gene: TRBJ1-4
CDR3aa: CASSLTTGARGEKLFF

len: 15
v_gene: TRBV20-1
j_gene: TRBJ2-1
CDR3aa: CSAKGGTGYGNEQFF

len: 13
v_gene: TRBV9
j_gene: TRBJ2-7
CDR3aa: CASSERQGYEQYF

len: 14
v_gene: TRBV20-1
j_gene: TRBJ1-6
CDR3aa: CSARDGRNQSPLHF

len: 14
v_gene: TRBV6-1
j_gene: TRBJ2-1
CDR3aa: CASQGQSSYNEQFF

len: 15
v_gene: TRBV7-9
j_gene: TRBJ2-1
CDR3aa: CASSLAGPSYNEQFF

len: 13
v_gene: TRBV19
j_gene: TRBJ2-1
CDR3aa: CASSTRGGLEQFF

len: 12
v_gene: TRBV10-3
j_gene: TRBJ1-5
CDR3aa: CAISGQGGPQHF

len: 17
v_gene: TRBV7-3
j_gene: TRBJ2-1
CDR3aa: CASSLMGGAGVLNEQFF